The rows below give T cell receptor beta chains drawn from one sample of a study of tumor-infiltrating lymphocytes in glioblastoma multiforme. MiXCR, run by TCRdb on the multiplex PCR reads, gives a single entry per CDR3 protein. The sample contains roughly 10,000 distinct CDR3 sequences, around three fifths of which appear only once. The sample taken for sequencing was brain tumor tissue. These receptors all come from a male donor with glioblastoma. Both conserved end residues are trimmed from each CDR3. Rows may omit the clone size; those that give it use once, few, many or a size class.

size | V | CDR3
- | TRBV10-3 | AIRDTGGDTYEQY
- | TRBV20-1 | RGTSGGKQF
- | TRBV20-1 | SARGPEQGVFYNEQF
- | TRBV10-1 | ASNEMASGRAGELF
- | TRBV6-5 | ASSYVSGAYNEQF
- | TRBV7-8 | ARGLWKGLKYEQF
- | TRBV12-3/TRBV12-4 | ASNLQPGKQY
- | TRBV10-3 | AISESGAGANVLT
- | TRBV11-2 | TSSLVPASGTYNGQF
medium-sized | TRBV6-5 | ASSYSSGGVREKLF
few | TRBV4-1 | AGSQGLLSRSGNQPQH
many | TRBV5-1 | ASTPLGPGSSYEQY
- | TRBV5-1 | ASSLDGGSVLFERY
- | TRBV6-1 | ACSARGGEGAQY
medium-sized | TRBV6-2/TRBV6-3 | ASSFTGGEQY
- | TRBV6-1 | ASSCRGEADTQY
- | TRBV29-1 | SVTGTSGFSGELF
few | TRBV7-2 | ASSDLGEQY